This paragraph covers one T cell receptor (beta chain) sequence. The antigen is not known. V lost 6 bases and J 7 bases, leaving 12 bases between the germline ends. CDR1 MNHEY and CDR2 SMNVEV come from the germline V gene (reference sequence). This CDR3 comprises 12 residues. The source of the sample is a study of Graves' ophthalmopathy and Graves' hyperthyroidism. Study as a whole: Sampling took place at initial diagnosis, with peripheral blood obtained before any treatment. Study results and limitations: Built on 13 signatures, a model told ophthalmopathy apart from stable hyperthyroidism with 85% to 90% sensitivity and roughly 81% specificity.

Amplification of the TCR beta CDR3 regions used RNA transcripts (as template). The first-round RT-PCR employed HTBI primers together with the Qiagen OneStep RT-PCR kit. A multiplex PCR was then performed as the second round. A single record per CDR3 protein comes from TCRdb applying MiXCR to the multiplex PCR reads. Of hundreds of thousands of distinct CDR3 sequences in the sample, about 41% were seen once. Certain patients were not enrolled. These were patients with other autoimmune diseases, uncontrolled infections, pregnancy or lactation. This chain connects TRBV27 to TRBJ1-2; tentatively, D is TRBD1 (6 bases). The source is an adult man with Graves' ophthalmopathy. The sample taken for sequencing was peripheral blood. The CDR3 DNA follows: TGTGCCAGCAGAGAATCAGGGGCTGGCTACACCTTC. Its translation: CASRESGAGYTF.